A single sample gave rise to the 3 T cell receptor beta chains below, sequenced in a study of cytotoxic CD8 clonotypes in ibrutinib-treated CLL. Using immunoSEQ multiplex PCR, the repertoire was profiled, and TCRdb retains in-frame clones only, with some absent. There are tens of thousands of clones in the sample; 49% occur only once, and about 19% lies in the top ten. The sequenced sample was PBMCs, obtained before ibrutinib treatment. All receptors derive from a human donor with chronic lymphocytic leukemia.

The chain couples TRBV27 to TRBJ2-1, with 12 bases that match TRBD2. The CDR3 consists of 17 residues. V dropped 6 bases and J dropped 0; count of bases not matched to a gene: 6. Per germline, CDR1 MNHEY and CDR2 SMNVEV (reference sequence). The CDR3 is CASRGLAGLSSYNEQFF. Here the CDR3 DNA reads TGTGCCAGCAGGGGACTAGCGGGCCTCAGCTCCTACAATGAGCAGTTCTTC.

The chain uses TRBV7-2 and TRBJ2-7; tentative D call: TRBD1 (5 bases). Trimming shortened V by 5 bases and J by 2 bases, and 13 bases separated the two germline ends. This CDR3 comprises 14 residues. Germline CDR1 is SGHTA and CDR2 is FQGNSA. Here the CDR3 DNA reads TGTGCCAGCAGCCAATGGCAGGGAACCTACGAGCAGTACTTC. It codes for CASSQWQGTYEQYF.

The DNA of the CDR3 is TGTGCCAGCAGTGATCCGGGACAGGCTTATAATTCACCCCTCCACTTT. Its protein product is CASSDPGQAYNSPLHF. This rearrangement joins TRBV6-1 to TRBJ1-6; TRBD1 aligns across 8 bases. Losses at the gene ends were 3 bases for V and 4 bases for J; bases not matched to a gene: 5. In germline, CDR1 is MNHNS, CDR2 SASEGT. The CDR3 has 16 residues.